This TCR beta chain was identified during a study of blood T cell repertoires in COVID-19. Across the whole study: The study drew acute and convalescent COVID-19 samples from the United States, Italy and Spain.

The V end lost 9 bases, the J end lost 5 bases, and 16 bases lay between the germline ends. CDR1 SGHNT and CDR2 YENEEA come from the germline V gene. This CDR3 spans 13 amino acids. Cohort 3 recovered donors had two negative PCRs, clearance, or symptom resolution. Study processing details: It was from reference gene primer amplification that nucleated cell counts were estimated. The protocol was immunoSEQ multiplex PCR, while the TCRdb copy is restricted to in-frame clones and leaves out a portion. D and trimming were read from the DNA, whereas the V and J calls and clone size are those reported in that table. The sample lists 150,000 to 200,000 clones, around 80% occurring once.

The V call is TRBV11-3, the J call TRBJ1-1, with D possibly being TRBD1 (5 bases). What was sequenced was PBMCs or T cells enriched from blood (not recorded which). The receptor comes from a woman aged 55-75 years who had recovered from COVID-19. The CDR3 bases are TGTGCCAGTTCGACAGAACGGGGGACTGAAGCTTTCTTT. This codes for CASSTERGTEAFF.